Below, 24 T cell receptor beta chains from the same sample are listed, as sequenced in a study of T cells in Graves' hyperthyroidism and ophthalmopathy. TCR beta CDR3 regions were amplified from RNA. The study used the HTBI primer set for a first-round RT-PCR of the TCR CDR3. MiXCR was run by TCRdb on the multiplex PCR reads, yielding one entry per CDR3 protein. The repertoire holds a few hundred thousand distinct CDR3 sequences, with 12% to 15% as singletons. The specimen was blood. The receptor source for this set is a woman aged 40 to 50 with Graves' hyperthyroidism.

The chain is built from TRBV7-9 and TRBJ2-7; 13 nucleotides match TRBD2. With V trimmed by 4 bases and J by 0 bases, 9 bases remained unmatched. The CDR3 is 18 residues long. Per germline, CDR1 SEHNR and CDR2 FQNEAQ (reference sequence). This CDR3 reads CASSYLTSGRAHSYEQYF. The CDR3 DNA reads TGTGCCAGCAGCTACCTAACTAGCGGGAGGGCGCACTCCTACGAGCAGTACTTC.

On this clonotype itself: Given a much more abundant clone one base away, this may be a read error. The chain is built from TRBV20-1 and TRBJ1-1; tentatively, D is TRBD1 (6 bases). The CDR3 covers 14 residues. Per germline, CDR1 DFQATT and CDR2 SNEGSKA (reference sequence). The ends were cut back, 6 bases at V and 0 bases at J, with 14 bases in the middle. CDR3 DNA: TGCAGTGCCACGGGACACCCCGTGAACACTGAAGCTTTCTTT. Translating it yields CSATGHPVNTEAFF.

This clonotype was observed a few times. The chain combines TRBV18 with TRBJ1-1, with TRBD1 matching over 9 bases. J gave up 1 base and V 2 bases, and 5 bases lay outside the gene matches. This CDR3 spans 16 amino acids. The germline V gene encodes CDR1 KGHSH and CDR2 LQKENI. CDR3 in DNA: TGTGCCAGCTCACCAAGACAGGGGGGTCAGAACACTGAAGCTTTCTTT. Encoded protein: CASSPRQGGQNTEAFF. The entire variable domain, with the rest obtained from reference TRBV18 and TRBJ1-1, is as follows: NAGVMQNPRHLVRRRGQEARLRCSPMKGHSHVYWYRQLPEEGLKFMVYLQKENIIDESGMPKERFSAEFPKEGPSILRIQQVVRGDSAAYFCASSPRQGGQNTEAFFGQGTRLTVV.

This clonotype has only a few counts. V is TRBV28 and J is TRBJ2-5; no firm D call. This CDR3 spans 15 amino acids. The V end lost 5 bases, the J end lost 2 bases, and 15 bases lay between the germline ends. Germline-derived CDR1 and CDR2 are MDHEN and SYDVKM. CDR3 nucleotides: TGTGCCAGCAGTCCCCCGGGCGGAAAACAAGAGACCCAGTACTTC. It encodes CASSPPGGKQETQYF. The full variable domain, in which reference TRBV28 and TRBJ2-5 provide the parts outside the CDR3, is DVKVTQSSRYLVKRTGEKVFLECVQDMDHENMFWYRQDPGLGLRLIYFSYDVKMKEKGDIPEGYSVSREKKERFSLILESASTNQTSMYLCASSPPGGKQETQYFGPGTRLLVL.

In this sample, this clonotype turned up many times. The chain carries TRBV28 and TRBJ2-7; a weak D match, TRBD1 (6 bases). CDR1 and CDR2 (germline): MDHEN, SYDVKM. The V end lost 3 bases, the J end lost 5 bases, and 11 bases lay between the germline ends. The CDR3 totals 13 residues. The CDR3 DNA sequence: TGTGCCAGCAGTTTGGCAGGGGCCCACGAGCAGTACTTC. This translates into CASSLAGAHEQYF.

This clonotype appeared a few times. J is TRBJ2-7 and V is TRBV7-9; 11 bases align to TRBD2. The CDR3 contains 16 residues. CDR1 and CDR2 (germline): SEHNR, FQNEAQ (reference sequence). V gave up 5 bases and J gave up 3 bases; unmatched junction bases: 9. CDR3 nucleotide sequence: TGTGCCAGCAGCCTCGTCGGGACTAGCGGACTCTACGAGCAGTACTTC. The encoded protein is CASSLVGTSGLYEQYF.

Only a few counts were recorded for this clonotype. The rearrangement joins TRBV18 to TRBJ1-4; 8 bases agree with TRBD1. The V gene's germline CDR1 is KGHSH and CDR2 LQKENI. There are 14 residues in the CDR3. With V trimmed by 6 bases and J by 7 bases, 7 bases remained unmatched. CDR3 nucleotide sequence: TGTGCCAGCTCGCGGACAGGGTCTACTGAAAAACTGTTTTTT. It specifies CASSRTGSTEKLFF. Filled out from reference TRBV18 and TRBJ1-4, the complete variable domain reads NAGVMQNPRHLVRRRGQEARLRCSPMKGHSHVYWYRQLPEEGLKFMVYLQKENIIDESGMPKERFSAEFPKEGPSILRIQQVVRGDSAAYFCASSRTGSTEKLFFGSGTQLSVL.

This clonotype was recorded at least ten times. This chain joins TRBV11-2 and TRBJ2-7; D might be TRBD1 or TRBD2, each matching 5 bases. This CDR3 has 14 residues. CDR1 and CDR2 (germline): SGHAT, FQNNGV. Trimming left V 4 bases short and J 2 bases short, with 12 bases between. The CDR3 reads CASSYPGRTYEQYF. The DNA of the CDR3 is TGTGCCAGCAGCTATCCGGGACGAACCTACGAGCAGTACTTC.

Ten or more counts support this clonotype. The V and J genes are TRBV18 and TRBJ2-5; D possibly corresponds to TRBD1 (6 bases). The CDR3 consists of 13 residues. Germline V gives CDR1 KGHSH, CDR2 LQKENI. V dropped 6 bases and J dropped 1 base, with 9 bases sitting between them. The CDR3 protein is CASSRDIQETQYF. The CDR3 nucleotides are TGTGCCAGCTCCCGGGACATCCAAGAGACCCAGTACTTC.

This clonotype was recorded at least ten times. The chain couples TRBV7-9 to TRBJ2-1; D not resolved. CDR1 is SEHNR, CDR2 FQNEAQ, per germline (reference sequence). CDR3 length equals 12 residues. Trimming pared 5 bases from V and 5 bases from J, leaving 7 bases between. The CDR3 DNA reads TGTGCCAGCAGCCCAGGAAACAATGAGCAGTTCTTC. Translating it yields CASSPGNNEQFF.

This clonotype was recorded at least ten times. The chain links TRBV20-1 to TRBJ2-3; 7 nucleotides align to TRBD1. The germline gives CDR1 DFQATT, CDR2 SNEGSKA (reference sequence). The CDR3 is 15 amino acids. J gave up 2 bases and V 4 bases, and 9 bases lay outside the gene matches. For the CDR3, the DNA is TGCAGTGCTAACCCAGGGACAGCTACCACAGATACGCAGTATTTT. Its protein is CSANPGTATTDTQYF.

This clonotype was detected a few times. The V gene is TRBV27, the J gene TRBJ2-3, with D perhaps matching TRBD1 or TRBD2 (5 bases each). Germline V CDR1 and CDR2: MNHEY, SMNVEV (reference sequence). The CDR3 consists of 15 residues. V lost 5 bases to trimming and J lost 2 bases, with 14 bases between them. CDR3 residues: CASSTPGPITDTQYF. CDR3 nucleotide sequence: TGTGCCAGCAGTACCCCGGGACCGATCACAGATACGCAGTATTTT.

In this sample, this clonotype turned up many times. V is TRBV3-1 and J is TRBJ1-5; no reliable D call. Germline V gives CDR1 LGHDT, CDR2 YNNKEL (reference sequence). Deletions cut 1 base from V and 4 bases from J, with 11 bases between. The CDR3 totals 15 residues. As DNA, the CDR3 is TGTGCCAGCAGCCAAGGTGCGGGAGCAAATCAGCCCCAGCATTTT. Translation gives CASSQGAGANQPQHF.

At least ten counts were recorded for this clonotype. The chain uses TRBV27 and TRBJ2-7; 14 bases are a match to TRBD2. V lost 5 bases and J lost 2; bases outside the gene matches: 2. In germline, CDR1 is MNHEY, CDR2 SMNVEV (reference sequence). The CDR3 covers 15 residues. The CDR3: CASSKTSGRAYEQYF. In DNA form, the CDR3 reads TGTGCCAGCAGTAAGACTAGCGGGAGGGCCTACGAGCAGTACTTC.

This clonotype was seen repeatedly, ten times or more. This chain links TRBV19 with TRBJ2-2, with 11 positions matching TRBD2. V lost 1 base to trimming and J lost 3 bases; unmatched junction nucleotides: 1. The length of the CDR3 is 16 residues. Germline assignment: CDR1 LNHDA and CDR2 SQIVND (reference sequence). CDR3 DNA sequence: TGTGCCAGTAGTATAGTGGGACTAGCGGACACCGGGGAGCTGTTTTTT. This encodes CASSIVGLADTGELFF.

This clonotype was observed many times. The V call is TRBV12-3 or TRBV12-4, the J call TRBJ2-7; 7 bases are shared with TRBD2. Germline trimming cut 6 bases from V and 5 bases from J; bases unmatched to any gene: 16. CDR3 length equals 16 residues. The CDR3 coding sequence is TGTGCCAGCAGCCTGGGGGTAGCGGGTTATTTGAACGAGCAGTACTTC. This encodes CASSLGVAGYLNEQYF.

This clonotype was counted many times. The rearrangement links TRBV19 to TRBJ2-1; TRBD2 aligns across 15 bases. The CDR3 covers 18 residues. V lost 3 bases to trimming and J lost 8 bases; unmatched junction nucleotides: 11. CDR1 and CDR2 (germline): LNHDA, SQIVND (reference sequence). The DNA of the CDR3 is TGTGCCAGTAGTATTGGACTAGCGGGAGGGCTTCGGGGGGATGAGCAGTTCTTC. Translated, it gives CASSIGLAGGLRGDEQFF.

This clonotype appeared a few times. V usage is TRBV29-1 and J usage is TRBJ1-1, with D tentatively TRBD1 (5 bases). The germline V gene has CDR1 SQVTM and CDR2 ANQGSEA. Trimming took off 4 bases at V and 0 bases at J, with 12 bases between the two ends. This CDR3 region has 14 residues. This chain's CDR3 is CSVGPGPMNTEAFF. CDR3 in DNA: TGCAGCGTTGGCCCAGGGCCCATGAACACTGAAGCTTTCTTT.

This sequence joins TRBV30 and TRBJ1-1; D gene uncertain. The germline gives CDR1 GTSNPN, CDR2 SVGIG (reference sequence). The CDR3 sequence is 13 residues long. V was shortened by 2 bases and J by 0 bases, with 7 bases between the two germline ends. CDR3 amino acids: CAWSIRMNTEAFF. For the CDR3, the DNA is TGTGCCTGGAGTATCAGGATGAACACTGAAGCTTTCTTT.

This clonotype appeared many times. The V gene is TRBV2, the J gene TRBJ2-3, with 12 bases identical to TRBD2. Germline V CDR1 and CDR2: SNHLY, FYNNEI. The junction had 7 bases not matched to a gene; V was cut back by 6 bases and J by 6 bases. There are 15 residues in the CDR3. Here the CDR3 DNA reads TGTGCCAGCAGGATAGGACTAGCGGGATCCGATACGCAGTATTTT. As protein: CASRIGLAGSDTQYF.

A few counts support this clonotype. The chain has TRBV27 and TRBJ2-7; TRBD2 matches 10 bases. Germline CDR1 MNHEY, CDR2 SMNVEV (reference sequence). The CDR3 runs to 15 residues. After removal of 5 bases from V and 1 base from J, the junction contained 5 bases not matched to a gene. This CDR3 is CASSRTSGASYEQYF. In nucleotides, the CDR3 is TGTGCCAGCAGTCGTACTAGCGGGGCTTCCTACGAGCAGTACTTC.

Ten or more counts support this clonotype. The V gene is TRBV11-2, the J gene TRBJ2-2; 11 bases are a match to TRBD1. This CDR3 spans 16 amino acids. V lost 1 base to trimming and J lost 7 bases; unmatched junction nucleotides: 5. The V gene's germline CDR1 is SGHAT and CDR2 FQNNGV. This CDR3 is CASSLVGQGDNGELFF. The CDR3 DNA follows: TGTGCCAGCAGCTTAGTGGGACAGGGGGATAACGGGGAGCTGTTTTTT.

This clonotype turned up a few times. The chain has TRBV5-1 and TRBJ1-4, with 7 bases fitting TRBD1. Per germline, CDR1 SGHRS and CDR2 YFSETQ. Losses at the gene ends were 6 bases for V and 6 bases for J; bases not matched to a gene: 11. The CDR3 length is 15 residues. The CDR3 DNA reads as TGCGCCAGCAACAAGGGGGCAGGAAGATATGAAAAACTGTTTTTT. Translating gives CASNKGAGRYEKLFF.

This clonotype has more than one count but fewer than ten. This sequence joins TRBV19 and TRBJ1-2; 10 nucleotides align to TRBD1. The germline CDR1 and CDR2 sequences are LNHDA and SQIVND (reference sequence). CDR3 length: 17 residues. The V segment lost 5 bases and the J segment 6 bases; nucleotides outside the gene matches: 15. In DNA, the CDR3 is TGTGCCAGTAGTGAGACGACCGGGACAGGGGTGGGCAATGGCTACACCTTC. Residues: CASSETTGTGVGNGYTF.